The clone carrying this T cell receptor (beta chain) was seen ten or more times. Antigen specificity is unknown. The data were obtained in a study of cytotoxic CD8 clonotypes in ibrutinib-treated CLL. In the study overall: Within the patient group, roughly 12 were relapsed/refractory and approximately 15 treatment-naive, and some 18 were IGHV unmutated. Investigators reported approximately 25 partial and 2 complete responses; after median about 74 months, approximately 15 patients remained remitted and about twelve progressed. Samples yielded averages of around 280,000 productive templates and tens of thousands of productive rearrangements. Regarding the study as a whole: Private clonotypes, not public ones, expanded at ibrutinib response.

Germline assignment: CDR1 SGHTA and CDR2 FQGNSA. The CDR3 consists of 13 residues. V dropped 5 bases and J dropped 12 bases, with 17 bases sitting between them. Using immunoSEQ multiplex PCR, the repertoire was profiled, and TCRdb retains in-frame clones only, with some absent. Among 58,000 or so clones listed, 57% were seen once. The chain employs TRBV7-2 and TRBJ2-1; D not certain. The source was PBMCs, collected after 12 months of ibrutinib treatment. The clonotype was recovered from a human donor with chronic lymphocytic leukemia. For the CDR3, the DNA is TGTGCCAGCAGCCTTGACTCCTTACAAGGGCAGTTCTTC. Translated, it gives CASSLDSLQGQFF.